This T cell receptor (beta chain) was obtained from a study of CD8+CD57+ T cells in acquired aplastic anemia (dated by TCRdb to between 2017 and 2018). Context from the whole study: A mean of around 3.3 ug of DNA, ranging from roughly 0.19 to 27.4 ug, was extracted from sorted CD4+ and CD8+ cells. CD8+CD57+ expansion was defined as frequency above the mean frequency observed in healthy subjects.

Profiling of TCR beta VDJ combinations and CDR3 sequences used genomic DNA as the template. An Illumina HiSeq 2000 was the platform used for TCR repertoire sequencing. The study's own analysis went as follows. TRBV/TRBJ rearrangement plots, CDR3 size and DJ length profiles, and Simpson's diversity index were used to assess repertoires. The most abundant DNA sequence in the deep sequencing data was defined as the immunodominant clone. CDR3 amino acid sequences were checked for sharing across subjects and were also compared against the VDJdb database and published repertoires. Clones were called with MiXCR by TCRdb after fastp trimmed the public reads at Q25, and only in-frame beta chains were retained. Each record represents a unique CDR3 protein, reported with the most common genes and DNA among its rows. The V and J calls and clone size come from TCRdb's table, not from the authors' own analysis. Across this sample there are just over 450,000 distinct CDR3 sequences, with more than 25% seen only once. Less than 1% of the sample lies in the top ten.

A distance of 12 bases separates the germline ends of V and J, which lose 6 bases and 3 bases respectively. CDR1 is given as LNHDA and CDR2 as SQIVND, both from the germline V gene (reference sequence). From cysteine to phenylalanine, the CDR3 is 14 amino acids long. The entry retains the CDR3 DNA only, 42 bases that are in frame from base 1. Paper-wide results and their limitations: No significant difference in CD8+ Simpson's diversity was found between patients and healthy controls (P=0.060). Twenty-nine CD8+ CDR3 sequences were found in both patients and controls but appeared to be highly expressed in patients and within the immunodominant clones of the patients.

The patients picked for sequencing were ones in whom flow cytometry had shown an expansion of CD8+CD57+ cells. Every patient had severe acquired aplastic anemia, diagnosed using the International Study of Aplastic Anemia and Agranulocytosis and Camitta criteria. At the time blood was sampled, none of the patients had received any therapy. TCR repertoires of sorted CD4+ and CD8+ blood T cells from severe aplastic anemia patients and healthy subjects were deep-sequenced in the study. In the USA, patient enrollment took place under clinicaltrials.gov protocols 00001620, 01623167, 00001397, 00071045, 00081523 and 00961064. Ficoll-Paque density gradient centrifugation was used to isolate peripheral blood mononuclear cells. Before DNA extraction, CD4+ and CD8+ T cells were sorted by FACS or by magnetic beads. This clonotype appeared many times. Its antigen is unknown. No clone much larger than this one lies a single base away; base qualities are absent.

The V and J genes are TRBV19 and TRBJ1-3; D gene: possibly TRBD1, on 6 matching bases. Sample: sorted CD4+, CD8+, or CD8+CD57+ T cells (not recorded which) from PBMCs. The receptor was derived from a human donor with aplastic anemia. The DNA sequence is given as TGTGCCAGTAGGGGACACGCGGATGGAAACACCATATATTTT. Protein translation: CASRGHADGNTIYF.